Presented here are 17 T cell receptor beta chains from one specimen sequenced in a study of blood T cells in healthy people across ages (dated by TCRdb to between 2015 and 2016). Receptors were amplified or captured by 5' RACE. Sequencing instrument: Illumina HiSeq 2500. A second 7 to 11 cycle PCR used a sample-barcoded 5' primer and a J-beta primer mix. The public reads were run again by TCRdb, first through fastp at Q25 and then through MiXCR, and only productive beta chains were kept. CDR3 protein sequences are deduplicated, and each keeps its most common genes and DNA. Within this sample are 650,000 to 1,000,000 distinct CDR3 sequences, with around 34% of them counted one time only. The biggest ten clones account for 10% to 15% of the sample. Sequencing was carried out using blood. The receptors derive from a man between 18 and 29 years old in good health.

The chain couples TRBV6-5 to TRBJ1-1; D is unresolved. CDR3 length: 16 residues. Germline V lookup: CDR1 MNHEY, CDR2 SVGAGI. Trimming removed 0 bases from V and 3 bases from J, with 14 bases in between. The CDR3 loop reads CASSYSYFKVDTEAFF. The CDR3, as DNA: TGTGCCAGCAGTTACTCGTATTTCAAGGTAGACACTGAAGCTTTCTTT.

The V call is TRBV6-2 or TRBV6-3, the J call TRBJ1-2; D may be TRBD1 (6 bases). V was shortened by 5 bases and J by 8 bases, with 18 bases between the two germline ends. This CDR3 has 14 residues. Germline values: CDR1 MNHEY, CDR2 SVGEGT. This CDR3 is CASSPGEEQGGYTF. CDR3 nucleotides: TGTGCCAGCAGTCCAGGGGAGGAGCAAGGAGGCTACACCTTC.

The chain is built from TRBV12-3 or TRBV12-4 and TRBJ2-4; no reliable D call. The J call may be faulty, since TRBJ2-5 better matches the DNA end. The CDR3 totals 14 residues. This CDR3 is CASSLAVHQETQYF. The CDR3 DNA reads TGTGCCAGCAGTTTAGCGGTCCACCAAGAGACCCAGTACTTC.

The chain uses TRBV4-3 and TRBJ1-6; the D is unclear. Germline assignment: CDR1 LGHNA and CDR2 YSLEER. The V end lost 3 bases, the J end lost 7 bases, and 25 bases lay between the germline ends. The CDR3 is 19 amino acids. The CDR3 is CASSQRTSLMEFENSPLHF. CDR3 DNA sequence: TGCGCCAGCAGCCAGCGTACCAGCCTTATGGAGTTCGAGAATTCACCCCTCCACTTT.

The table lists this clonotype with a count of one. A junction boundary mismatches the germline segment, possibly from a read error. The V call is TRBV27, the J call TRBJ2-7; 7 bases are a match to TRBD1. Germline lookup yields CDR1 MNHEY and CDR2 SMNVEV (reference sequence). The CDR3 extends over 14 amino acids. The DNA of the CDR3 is TGTGCCAGCAGTGCAGCAGGGGGTTCCTACGGGCAGTACTTC. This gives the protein CASSAAGGSYGQYF.

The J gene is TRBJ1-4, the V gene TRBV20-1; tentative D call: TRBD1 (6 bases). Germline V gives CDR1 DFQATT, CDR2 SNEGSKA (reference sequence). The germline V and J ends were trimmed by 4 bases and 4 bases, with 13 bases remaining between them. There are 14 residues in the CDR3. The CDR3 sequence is CSATKGGLNEKLFF. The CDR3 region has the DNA TGCAGTGCTACCAAGGGGGGGCTTAATGAAAAACTGTTTTTT.

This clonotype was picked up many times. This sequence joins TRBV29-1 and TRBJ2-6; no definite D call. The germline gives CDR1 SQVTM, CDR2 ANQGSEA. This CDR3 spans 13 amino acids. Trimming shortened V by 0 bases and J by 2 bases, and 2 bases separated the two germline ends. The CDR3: CSVEEPGANVLTF. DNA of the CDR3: TGCAGCGTTGAAGAACCTGGGGCCAACGTCCTGACTTTC.

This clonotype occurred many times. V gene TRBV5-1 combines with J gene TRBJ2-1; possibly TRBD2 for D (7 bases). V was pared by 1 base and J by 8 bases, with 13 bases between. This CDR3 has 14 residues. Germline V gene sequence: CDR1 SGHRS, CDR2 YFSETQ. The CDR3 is CASSLSGGMDEQFF. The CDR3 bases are TGCGCCAGCAGCTTGTCGGGGGGCATGGATGAGCAGTTCTTC. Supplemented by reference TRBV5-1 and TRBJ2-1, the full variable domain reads KAGVTQTPRYLIKTRGQQVTLSCSPISGHRSVSWYQQTPGQGLQFLFEYFSETQRNKGNFPGRFSGRQFSNSRSEMNVSTLELGDSALYLCASSLSGGMDEQFFGPGTRLTVL.

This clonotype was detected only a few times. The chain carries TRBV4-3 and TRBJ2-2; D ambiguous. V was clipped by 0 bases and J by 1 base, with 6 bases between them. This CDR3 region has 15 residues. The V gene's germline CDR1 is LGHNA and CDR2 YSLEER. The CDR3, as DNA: TGCGCCAGCAGCCAAGATCCCGAGAACACCGGGGAGCTGTTTTTT. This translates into CASSQDPENTGELFF.

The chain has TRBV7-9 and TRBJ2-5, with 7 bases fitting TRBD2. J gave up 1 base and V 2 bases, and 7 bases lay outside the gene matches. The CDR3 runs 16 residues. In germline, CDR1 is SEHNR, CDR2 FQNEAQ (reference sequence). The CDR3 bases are TGTGCCAGCAGCTTAACGCGGAGCGGGGCCCAAGAGACCCAGTACTTC. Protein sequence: CASSLTRSGAQETQYF.

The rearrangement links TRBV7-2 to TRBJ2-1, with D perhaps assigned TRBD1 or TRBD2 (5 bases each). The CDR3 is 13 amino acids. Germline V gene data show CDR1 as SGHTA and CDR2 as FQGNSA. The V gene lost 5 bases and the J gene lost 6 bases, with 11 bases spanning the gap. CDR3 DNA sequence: TGTGCCAGCAGCGCCCCGGGGCTCAATGAGCAGTTCTTC. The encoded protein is CASSAPGLNEQFF.

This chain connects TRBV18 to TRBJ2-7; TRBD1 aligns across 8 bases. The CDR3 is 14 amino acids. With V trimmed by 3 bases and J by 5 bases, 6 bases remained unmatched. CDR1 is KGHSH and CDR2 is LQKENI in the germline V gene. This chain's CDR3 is CASSPQAGGDEQYF. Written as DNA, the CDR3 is TGTGCCAGCTCACCTCAGGCAGGGGGCGACGAGCAGTACTTC.

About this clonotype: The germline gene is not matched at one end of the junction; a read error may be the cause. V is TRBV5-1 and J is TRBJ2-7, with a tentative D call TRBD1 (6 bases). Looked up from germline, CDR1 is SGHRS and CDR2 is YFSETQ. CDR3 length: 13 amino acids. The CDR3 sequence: CVSSVRQDYEQYF. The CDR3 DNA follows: TGCGTCAGCAGCGTCAGACAGGACTACGAGCAGTACTTC.

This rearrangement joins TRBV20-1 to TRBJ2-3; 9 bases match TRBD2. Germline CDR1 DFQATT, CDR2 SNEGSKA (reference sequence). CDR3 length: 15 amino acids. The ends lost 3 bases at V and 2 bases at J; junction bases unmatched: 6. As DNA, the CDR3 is TGCAGTGCTAGGAGAGCGGGGGGCTACACAGATACGCAGTATTTT. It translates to CSARRAGGYTDTQYF.

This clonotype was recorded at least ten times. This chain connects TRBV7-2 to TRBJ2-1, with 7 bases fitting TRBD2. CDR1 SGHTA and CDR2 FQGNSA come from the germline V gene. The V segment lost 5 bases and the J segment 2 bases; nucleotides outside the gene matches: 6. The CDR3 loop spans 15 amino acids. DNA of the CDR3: TGTGCCAGCAGCGTGTGGGAGGGGCCCTACAATGAGCAGTTCTTC. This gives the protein CASSVWEGPYNEQFF.

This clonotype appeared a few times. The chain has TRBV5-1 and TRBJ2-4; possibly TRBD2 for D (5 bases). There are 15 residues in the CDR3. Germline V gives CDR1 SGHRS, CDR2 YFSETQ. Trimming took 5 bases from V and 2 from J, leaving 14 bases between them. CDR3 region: CASRSTGNTKNIQYF. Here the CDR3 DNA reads TGCGCCAGCAGGTCAACCGGGAACACCAAAAACATTCAGTACTTC.

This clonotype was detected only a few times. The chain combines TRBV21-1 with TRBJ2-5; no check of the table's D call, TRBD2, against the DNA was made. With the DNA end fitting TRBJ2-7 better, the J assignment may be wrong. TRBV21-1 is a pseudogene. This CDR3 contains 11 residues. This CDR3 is CASTGRFEQYF. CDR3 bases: TGTGCCAGCACGGGGAGGTTCGAGCAGTACTTC.